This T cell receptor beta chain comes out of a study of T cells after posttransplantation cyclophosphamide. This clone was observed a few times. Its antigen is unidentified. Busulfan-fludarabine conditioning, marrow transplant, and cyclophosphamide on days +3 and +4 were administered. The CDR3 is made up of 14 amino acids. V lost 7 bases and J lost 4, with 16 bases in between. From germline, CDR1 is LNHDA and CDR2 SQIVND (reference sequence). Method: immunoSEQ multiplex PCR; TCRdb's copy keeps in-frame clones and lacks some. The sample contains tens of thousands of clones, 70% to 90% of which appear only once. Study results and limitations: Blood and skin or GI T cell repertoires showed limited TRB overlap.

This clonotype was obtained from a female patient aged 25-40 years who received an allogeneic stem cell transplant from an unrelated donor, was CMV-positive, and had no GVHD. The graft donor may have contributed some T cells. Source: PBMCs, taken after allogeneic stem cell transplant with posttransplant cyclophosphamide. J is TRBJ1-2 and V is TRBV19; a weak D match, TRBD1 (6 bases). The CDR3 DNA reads TGTGCCAGTACGACAGGAGCAAATATCTATGGCTACACCTTC. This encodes CASTTGANIYGYTF. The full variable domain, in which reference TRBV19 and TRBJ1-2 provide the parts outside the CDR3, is DGGITQSPKYLFRKEGQNVTLSCEQNLNHDAMYWYRQDPGQGLRLIYYSQIVNDFQKGDIAEGYSVSREKKESFPLTVTSAQKNPTAFYLCASTTGANIYGYTFGSGTRLTVV.